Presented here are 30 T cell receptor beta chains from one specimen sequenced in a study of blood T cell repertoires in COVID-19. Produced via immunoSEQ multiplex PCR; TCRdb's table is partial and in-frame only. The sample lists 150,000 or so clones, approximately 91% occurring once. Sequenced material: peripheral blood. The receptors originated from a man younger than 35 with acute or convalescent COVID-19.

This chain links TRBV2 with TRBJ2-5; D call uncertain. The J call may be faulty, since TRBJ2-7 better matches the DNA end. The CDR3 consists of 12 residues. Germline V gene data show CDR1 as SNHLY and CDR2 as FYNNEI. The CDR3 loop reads CASQRALYEQYF. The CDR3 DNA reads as TGTGCCAGCCAGCGCGCCCTGTACGAGCAGTACTTC.

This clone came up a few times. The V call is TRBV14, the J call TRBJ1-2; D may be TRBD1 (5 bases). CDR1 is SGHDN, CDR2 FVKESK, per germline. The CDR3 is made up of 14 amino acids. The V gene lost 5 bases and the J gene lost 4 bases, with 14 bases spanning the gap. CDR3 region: CASSGGGNAYGYTF. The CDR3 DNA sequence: TGTGCCAGCAGCGGTGGGGGGAACGCCTATGGCTACACCTTC.

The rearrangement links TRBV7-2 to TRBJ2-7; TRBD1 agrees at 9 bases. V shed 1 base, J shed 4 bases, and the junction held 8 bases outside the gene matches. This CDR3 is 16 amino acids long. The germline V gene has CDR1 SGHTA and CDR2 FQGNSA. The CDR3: CASSLGMGQGKYEQYF. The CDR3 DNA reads TGTGCCAGCAGCTTAGGAATGGGACAGGGAAAGTACGAGCAGTACTTC.

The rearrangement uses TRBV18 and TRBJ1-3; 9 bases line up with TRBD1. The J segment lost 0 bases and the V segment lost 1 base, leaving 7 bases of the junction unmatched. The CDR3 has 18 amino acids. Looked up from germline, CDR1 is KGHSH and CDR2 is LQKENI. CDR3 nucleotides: TGTGCCAGCTCACCACGCAACAGGGGGCAAGTCTCTGGAAACACCATATATTTT. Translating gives CASSPRNRGQVSGNTIYF.

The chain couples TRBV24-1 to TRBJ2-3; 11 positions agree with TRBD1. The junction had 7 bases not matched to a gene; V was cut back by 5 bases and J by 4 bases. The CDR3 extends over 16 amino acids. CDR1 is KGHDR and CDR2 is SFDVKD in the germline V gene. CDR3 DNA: TGTGCCACCAGTGCGGGACAGGGGGGGAGAGCAGATACGCAGTATTTT. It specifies CATSAGQGGRADTQYF.

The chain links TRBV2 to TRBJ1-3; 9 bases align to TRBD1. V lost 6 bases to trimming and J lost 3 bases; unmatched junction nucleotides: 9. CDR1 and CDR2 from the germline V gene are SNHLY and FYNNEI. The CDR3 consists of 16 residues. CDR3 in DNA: TGTGCCAGCAGGGGACCACAGGGGGCGCTTGGAAACACCATATATTTT. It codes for CASRGPQGALGNTIYF.

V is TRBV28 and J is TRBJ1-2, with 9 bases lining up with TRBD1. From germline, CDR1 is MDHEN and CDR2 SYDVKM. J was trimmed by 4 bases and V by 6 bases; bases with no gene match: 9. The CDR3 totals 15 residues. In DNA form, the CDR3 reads TGTGCCAGCAGCCCGGGGGACAGGGAGGCCTATGGCTACACCTTC. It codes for CASSPGDREAYGYTF.

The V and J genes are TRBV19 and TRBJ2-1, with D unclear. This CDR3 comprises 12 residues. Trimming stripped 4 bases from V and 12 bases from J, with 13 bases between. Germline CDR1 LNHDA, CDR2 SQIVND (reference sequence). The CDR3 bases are TGTGCCAGTAGTACCTTCCAGACTGGGCAGTTCTTC. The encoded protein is CASSTFQTGQFF. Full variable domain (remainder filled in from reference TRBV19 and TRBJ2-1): DGGITQSPKYLFRKEGQNVTLSCEQNLNHDAMYWYRQDPGQGLRLIYYSQIVNDFQKGDIAEGYSVSREKKESFPLTVTSAQKNPTAFYLCASSTFQTGQFFGPGTRLTVL.

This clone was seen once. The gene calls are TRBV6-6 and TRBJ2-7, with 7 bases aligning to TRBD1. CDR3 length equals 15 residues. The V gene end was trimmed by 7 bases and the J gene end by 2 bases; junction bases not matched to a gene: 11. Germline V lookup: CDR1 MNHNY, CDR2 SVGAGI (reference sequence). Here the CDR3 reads CASTPPGDRTYEQYF. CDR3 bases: TGTGCCAGCACCCCCCCAGGGGACAGAACCTACGAGCAGTACTTC.

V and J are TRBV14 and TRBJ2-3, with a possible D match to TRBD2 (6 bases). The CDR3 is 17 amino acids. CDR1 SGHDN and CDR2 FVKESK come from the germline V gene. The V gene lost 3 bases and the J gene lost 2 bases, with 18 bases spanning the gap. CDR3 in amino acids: CASSHFQSGWNTDTQYF. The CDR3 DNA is TGTGCCAGCAGCCATTTTCAAAGCGGGTGGAACACAGATACGCAGTATTTT.

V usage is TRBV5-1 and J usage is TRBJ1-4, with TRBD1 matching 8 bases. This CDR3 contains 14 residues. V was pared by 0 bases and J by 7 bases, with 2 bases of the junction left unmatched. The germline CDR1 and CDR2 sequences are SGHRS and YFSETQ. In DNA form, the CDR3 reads TGCGCCAGCAGCTTGGTGGGACAGGTTGAAAAACTGTTTTTT. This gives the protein CASSLVGQVEKLFF.

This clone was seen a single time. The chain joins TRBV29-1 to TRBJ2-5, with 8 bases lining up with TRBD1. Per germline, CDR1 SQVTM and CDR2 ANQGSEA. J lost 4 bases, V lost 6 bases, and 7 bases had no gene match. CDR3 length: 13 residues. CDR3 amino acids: CSVDRGTGETQYF. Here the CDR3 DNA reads TGCAGCGTAGACAGGGGTACGGGAGAGACCCAGTACTTC.

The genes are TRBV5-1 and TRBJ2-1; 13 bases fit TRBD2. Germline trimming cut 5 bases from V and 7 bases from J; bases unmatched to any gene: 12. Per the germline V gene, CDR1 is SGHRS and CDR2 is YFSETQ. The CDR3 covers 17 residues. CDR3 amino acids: CASRLKSPGLAGNEQFF. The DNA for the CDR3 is TGCGCCAGCAGACTTAAATCGCCGGGACTAGCGGGAAATGAGCAGTTCTTC.

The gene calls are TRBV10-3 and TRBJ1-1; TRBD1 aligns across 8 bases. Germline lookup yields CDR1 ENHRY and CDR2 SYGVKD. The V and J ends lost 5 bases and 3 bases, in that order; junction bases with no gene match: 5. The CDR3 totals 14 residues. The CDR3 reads CAISSTGGDTEAFF. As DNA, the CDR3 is TGTGCCATCAGTTCCACAGGGGGTGACACTGAAGCTTTCTTT.

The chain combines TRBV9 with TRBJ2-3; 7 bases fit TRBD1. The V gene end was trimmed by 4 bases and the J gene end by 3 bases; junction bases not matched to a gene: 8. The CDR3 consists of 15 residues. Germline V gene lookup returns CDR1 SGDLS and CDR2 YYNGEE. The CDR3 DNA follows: TGTGCCAGCAGCCCCTACAGGGGATCGACAGATACGCAGTATTTT. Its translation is CASSPYRGSTDTQYF.

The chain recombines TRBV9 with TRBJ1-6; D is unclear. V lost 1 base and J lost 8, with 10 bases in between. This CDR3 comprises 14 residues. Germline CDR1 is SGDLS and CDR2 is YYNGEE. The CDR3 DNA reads TGTGCCAGCAGCGTAACTGCGAGGGATTCACCCCTCCACTTT. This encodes CASSVTARDSPLHF.

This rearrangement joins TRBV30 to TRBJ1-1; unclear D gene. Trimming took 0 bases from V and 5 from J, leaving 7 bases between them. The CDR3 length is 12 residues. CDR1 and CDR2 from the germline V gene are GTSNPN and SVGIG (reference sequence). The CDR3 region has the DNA TGTGCCTGGAGTGTACTGAGGACTGAAGCTTTCTTT. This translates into CAWSVLRTEAFF.

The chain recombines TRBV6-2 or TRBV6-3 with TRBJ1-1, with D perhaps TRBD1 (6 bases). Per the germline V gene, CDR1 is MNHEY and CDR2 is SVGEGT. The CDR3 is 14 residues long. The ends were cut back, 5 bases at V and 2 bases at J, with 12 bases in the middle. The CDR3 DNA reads TGTGCCAGCAGTGTCAGGGGTGGTAACACTGAAGCTTTCTTT. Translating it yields CASSVRGGNTEAFF.

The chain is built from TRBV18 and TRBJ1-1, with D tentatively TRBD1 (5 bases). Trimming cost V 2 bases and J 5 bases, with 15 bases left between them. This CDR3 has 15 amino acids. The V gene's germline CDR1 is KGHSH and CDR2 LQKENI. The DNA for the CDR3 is TGTGCCAGCTCACCAGGACGGGGAGGGGAAACTGAAGCTTTCTTT. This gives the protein CASSPGRGGETEAFF.

The CDR3 is CASSPHPRGTEAFF. The CDR3, as DNA: TGTGCCAGTAGTCCCCACCCCAGGGGCACTGAAGCTTTCTTT. V usage is TRBV19 and J usage is TRBJ1-1, with D possibly TRBD1 on 6 matching bases. Germline loops: CDR1 LNHDA, CDR2 SQIVND (reference sequence). The CDR3 contains 14 residues. V lost 5 bases to trimming and J lost 4 bases, with 14 bases between them.

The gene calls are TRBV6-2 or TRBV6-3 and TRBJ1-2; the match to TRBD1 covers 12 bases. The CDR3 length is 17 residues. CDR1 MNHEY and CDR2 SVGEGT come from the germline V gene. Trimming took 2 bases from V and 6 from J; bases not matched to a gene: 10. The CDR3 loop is CASSYTTGTGGADGYTF. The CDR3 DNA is TGTGCCAGCAGTTACACGACCGGGACAGGGGGCGCGGATGGCTACACCTTC.

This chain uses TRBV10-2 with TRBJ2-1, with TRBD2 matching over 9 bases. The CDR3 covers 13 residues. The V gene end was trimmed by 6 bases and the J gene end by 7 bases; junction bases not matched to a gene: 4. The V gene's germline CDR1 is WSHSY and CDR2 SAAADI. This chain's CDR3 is CASRAGGANEQFF. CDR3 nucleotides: TGCGCCAGCAGGGCGGGAGGGGCAAATGAGCAGTTCTTC.

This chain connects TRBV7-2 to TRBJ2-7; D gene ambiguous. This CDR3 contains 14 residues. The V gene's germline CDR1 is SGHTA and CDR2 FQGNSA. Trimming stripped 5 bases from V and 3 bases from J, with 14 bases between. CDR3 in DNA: TGTGCCAGCAGCCTGACGATGACAATCTACGAGCAGTACTTC. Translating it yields CASSLTMTIYEQYF.

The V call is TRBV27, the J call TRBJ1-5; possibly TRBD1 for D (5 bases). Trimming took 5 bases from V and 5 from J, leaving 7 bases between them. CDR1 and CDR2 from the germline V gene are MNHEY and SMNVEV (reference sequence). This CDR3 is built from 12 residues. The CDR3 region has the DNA TGTGCCAGCAGTGACAGATATCAGCCCCAGCATTTT. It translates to CASSDRYQPQHF.

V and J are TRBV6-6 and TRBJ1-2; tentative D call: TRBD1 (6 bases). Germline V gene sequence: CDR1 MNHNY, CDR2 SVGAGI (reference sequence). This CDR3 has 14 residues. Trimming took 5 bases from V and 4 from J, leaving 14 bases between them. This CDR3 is CASSRGVGGYGYTF. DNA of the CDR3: TGTGCCAGCAGTCGAGGGGTAGGGGGCTATGGCTACACCTTC.

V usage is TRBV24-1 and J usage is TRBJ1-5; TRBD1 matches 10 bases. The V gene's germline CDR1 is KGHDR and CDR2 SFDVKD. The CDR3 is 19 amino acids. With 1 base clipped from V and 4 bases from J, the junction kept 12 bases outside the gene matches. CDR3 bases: TGTGCCACCAGTGATTTAGTCACCCGTGGGACAGGGGATAATCAGCCCCAGCATTTT. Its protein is CATSDLVTRGTGDNQPQHF.

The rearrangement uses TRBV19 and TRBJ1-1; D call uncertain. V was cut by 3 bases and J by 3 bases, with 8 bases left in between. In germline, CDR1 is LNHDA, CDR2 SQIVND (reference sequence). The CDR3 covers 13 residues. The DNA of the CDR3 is TGTGCCAGTAGTATTCTAGGCCACACTGAAGCTTTCTTT. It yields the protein CASSILGHTEAFF.

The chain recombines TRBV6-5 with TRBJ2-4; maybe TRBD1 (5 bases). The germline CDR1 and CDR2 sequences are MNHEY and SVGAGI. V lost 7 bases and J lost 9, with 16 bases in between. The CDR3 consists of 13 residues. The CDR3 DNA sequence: TGTGCCAGCAAAACCCAGGAAAGGGGCATTCAGTACTTC. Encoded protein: CASKTQERGIQYF.

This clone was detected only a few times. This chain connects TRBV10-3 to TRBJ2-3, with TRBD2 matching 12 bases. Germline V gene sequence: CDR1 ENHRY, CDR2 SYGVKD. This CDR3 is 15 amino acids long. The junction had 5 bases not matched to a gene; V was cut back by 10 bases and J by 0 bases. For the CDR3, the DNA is TGTGCCACTCGGACTAGCGGGGAGAGCACAGATACGCAGTATTTT. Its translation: CATRTSGESTDTQYF.

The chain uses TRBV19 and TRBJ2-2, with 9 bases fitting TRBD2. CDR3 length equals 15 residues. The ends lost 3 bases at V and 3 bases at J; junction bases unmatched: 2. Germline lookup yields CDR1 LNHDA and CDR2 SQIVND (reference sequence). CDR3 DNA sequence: TGTGCCAGTAGTATGGCGGGAGGGGACACCGGGGAGCTGTTTTTT. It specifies CASSMAGGDTGELFF.